This entry lists 30 T cell receptor beta chains sequenced from one sample in a study of T cell repertoires in cytomegalovirus infection. Each CDR3 protein gets one entry after TCRdb re-called the reads with MiXCR. This table has hundreds of thousands of distinct CDR3 sequences, approximately 24% appearing once. Sequencing was carried out using CD8+ T cells from PBMCs. The origin of the receptors is a human donor in good health (CMV status not recorded). Some clones in this sample may be carry-over from other donors' samples.

This clonotype was recorded a few times. The chain is built from TRBV28 and TRBJ2-1; 9 bases match TRBD2. The V gene's germline CDR1 is MDHEN and CDR2 SYDVKM. The V segment lost 3 bases and the J segment 7 bases; nucleotides outside the gene matches: 10. The CDR3 is 16 residues long. The CDR3 bases are TGTGCCAGCAGTTTCCTAAGCGGGGGGCCAAGAAATGAGCAGTTCTTC. Protein: CASSFLSGGPRNEQFF.

This clonotype has just a few counts. The chain uses TRBV29-1 and TRBJ2-7; TRBD1 might be the D (7 bases). The CDR3 loop spans 11 amino acids. Trimming stripped 7 bases from V and 3 bases from J, with 10 bases between. Germline V gene lookup returns CDR1 SQVTM and CDR2 ANQGSEA. CDR3: CSGGDSYEQYF. The DNA of the CDR3 is TGCAGCGGGGGGGACAGCTACGAGCAGTACTTC.

The J gene is TRBJ1-1, the V gene TRBV20-1; D possibly corresponds to TRBD1 (5 bases). V gave up 3 bases and J gave up 2 bases, with 13 bases separating them. Germline assignment: CDR1 DFQATT and CDR2 SNEGSKA (reference sequence). The CDR3 spans 14 residues. The CDR3 bases are TGCAGTGCTAGTGCTGAGACAGCAAACACTGAAGCTTTCTTT. This gives the protein CSASAETANTEAFF.

The chain couples TRBV27 to TRBJ2-2; 9 bases are a match to TRBD1. The CDR3 loop spans 15 amino acids. The ends lost 3 bases at V and 7 bases at J; junction bases unmatched: 6. Germline CDR1 is MNHEY and CDR2 is SMNVEV (reference sequence). CDR3 nucleotides: TGTGCCAGCAGTTTCAACAGGGGGCGAGGCGGGGAGCTGTTTTTT. Its translation is CASSFNRGRGGELFF.

This clonotype was seen a handful of times. The chain recombines TRBV2 with TRBJ2-5; 8 bases match TRBD2. CDR1 and CDR2 from the germline V gene are SNHLY and FYNNEI. This CDR3 has 16 residues. Losses at the gene ends were 2 bases for V and 4 bases for J; bases not matched to a gene: 9. This chain's CDR3 is CASSESGGPVGETQYF. The CDR3, as DNA: TGTGCCAGCAGTGAAAGCGGGGGTCCCGTGGGAGAGACCCAGTACTTC.

The table lists this clonotype with many counts. J is TRBJ2-1 and V is TRBV28, with D tentatively TRBD2 (6 bases). The length of the CDR3 is 16 residues. CDR1 MDHEN and CDR2 SYDVKM come from the germline V gene. Trimming removed 6 bases from V and 0 bases from J, with 15 bases in between. The CDR3 nucleotides read TGTGCCAGCAGCCCACGGGCGGGGAGCTCCTACAATGAGCAGTTCTTC. As protein: CASSPRAGSSYNEQFF.

This clonotype was found many times. The chain employs TRBV28 and TRBJ2-7; D may be TRBD2 (6 bases). Germline lookup yields CDR1 MDHEN and CDR2 SYDVKM. The CDR3 is 17 amino acids. The V gene lost 2 bases and the J gene lost 0 bases, with 17 bases spanning the gap. The CDR3 region has the DNA TGTGCCAGCAGTTTAAACCATAACGGGGGTAACTCCTACGAGCAGTACGTC. Translating gives CASSLNHNGGNSYEQYV.

The chain couples TRBV6-8 to TRBJ2-7, with 9 bases identical to TRBD1. Per the germline V gene, CDR1 is MNHGY and CDR2 is SAAAGT. This CDR3 is built from 14 residues. Trimming removed 2 bases from V and 3 bases from J; junction bases left unmatched: 2. CDR3 coding DNA: TGTGCCAGCAGTTACACGACAGGGGGCTACGAGCAGTACTTC. The encoded protein is CASSYTTGGYEQYF.

This clonotype came up many times. CDR3 amino acids: CASSPRRRDIKLNYGYTF. The CDR3 coding sequence is TGTGCCAGCAGCCCCCGACGCCGGGACATCAAGTTAAACTATGGCTACACCTTC. The J gene is TRBJ1-2, the V gene TRBV7-9; maybe TRBD1 (6 bases). The CDR3 is 18 amino acids. The V end lost 5 bases, the J end lost 2 bases, and 24 bases lay between the germline ends. Germline V gene sequence: CDR1 SEHNR, CDR2 FQNEAQ (reference sequence).

The rearrangement joins TRBV7-6 to TRBJ2-1, with D tentatively TRBD1 or TRBD2 (5 bases each). Germline V gene lookup returns CDR1 SGHVS and CDR2 FNYEAQ. This CDR3 comprises 16 residues. The V gene lost 6 bases and the J gene lost 4 bases, with 19 bases spanning the gap. The CDR3 region is CASSPWLVGEYNEQFF. The CDR3 DNA reads TGTGCCAGCAGTCCTTGGCTAGTGGGGGAGTACAATGAGCAGTTCTTC. Drawing the rest from reference TRBV7-6 and TRBJ2-1, the complete variable domain is GAGVSQSPRYKVTKRGQDVALRCDPISGHVSLYWYRQALGQGPEFLTYFNYEAQQDKSGLPNDRFSAERPEGSISTLTIQRTEQRDSAMYRCASSPWLVGEYNEQFFGPGTRLTVL.

This clonotype came up a few times. J is TRBJ1-5 and V is TRBV6-2 or TRBV6-3; 8 bases match TRBD1. The CDR3 length is 14 residues. Germline loops: CDR1 MNHEY, CDR2 SVGEGT. Trimming took 5 bases from V and 8 from J; bases not matched to a gene: 8. CDR3 nucleotide sequence: TGTGCCAGCAGTCGTCAGGGGGCCCGAAAGCCCCAGCATTTT. Translated: CASSRQGARKPQHF.

This clonotype has a handful of counts. V is TRBV27 and J is TRBJ2-3, with D maybe TRBD2 (6 bases). Looked up from germline, CDR1 is MNHEY and CDR2 is SMNVEV (reference sequence). Trimming cost V 5 bases and J 1 base, with 13 bases left between them. The CDR3 covers 15 residues. The CDR3 is CASSRRLERTDTQYF. For the CDR3, the DNA is TGTGCCAGCAGTCGCAGACTAGAGCGCACAGATACGCAGTATTTT.

V is TRBV7-3 and J is TRBJ1-4, with 7 bases aligning to TRBD1. The CDR3 covers 15 residues. Germline CDR1 reads SGHTA; CDR2 reads FQGTGA. Germline trimming cut 5 bases from V and 7 bases from J; bases unmatched to any gene: 10. The CDR3 spells CASSPVGQVIEKLFF. The CDR3 bases are TGTGCCAGCAGCCCCGTTGGACAGGTTATTGAAAAACTGTTTTTT.

The V gene is TRBV6-1, the J gene TRBJ1-2; TRBD1 matches 11 bases. Germline assignment: CDR1 MNHNS and CDR2 SASEGT. V lost 1 base and J lost 7; bases outside the gene matches: 8. This CDR3 region has 16 residues. CDR3 bases: TGTGCCAGCAGTGAAGGACCGGGACAGGGGGGCGGTGGCTACACCTTC. Protein product: CASSEGPGQGGGGYTF.

This clonotype has just a few counts. The gene calls are TRBV5-1 and TRBJ1-5; D not resolved. Germline V lookup: CDR1 SGHRS, CDR2 YFSETQ. Trimming shortened V by 0 bases and J by 5 bases, and 6 bases separated the two germline ends. The CDR3 contains 13 residues. This chain's CDR3 is CASSLEWDQPQHF. The CDR3 DNA reads as TGCGCCAGCAGCTTGGAATGGGATCAGCCCCAGCATTTT.

This clonotype turned up a few times. This chain connects TRBV12-5 to TRBJ2-7; 11 bases are a match to TRBD1. The V segment lost 2 bases and the J segment 4 bases; nucleotides outside the gene matches: 7. CDR1 is LGHNT, CDR2 FRNRAP, per germline. The CDR3 sequence is 16 residues long. The CDR3 region has the DNA TGTGCTAGTGGTTTGCCTACCGGACAGGGGGCTTACGAGCAGTACTTC. This gives the protein CASGLPTGQGAYEQYF.

The chain joins TRBV27 to TRBJ1-5; D unresolved. Germline assignment: CDR1 MNHEY and CDR2 SMNVEV (reference sequence). This CDR3 contains 15 residues. V lost 3 bases and J lost 0, with 9 bases in between. DNA of the CDR3: TGTGCCAGCAGTTTTTCCTTCTATAGCAATCAGCCCCAGCATTTT. Amino acid sequence: CASSFSFYSNQPQHF.

The chain carries TRBV20-1 and TRBJ1-5, with 7 bases identical to TRBD1. The germline V gene has CDR1 DFQATT and CDR2 SNEGSKA (reference sequence). After removal of 4 bases from V and 6 bases from J, the junction contained 6 bases not matched to a gene. The CDR3 spans 13 residues. This chain's CDR3 is CSATDRAGQPQHF. The CDR3 bases are TGCAGTGCTACTGACAGGGCCGGTCAGCCCCAGCATTTT.

As DNA, the CDR3 is TGTGCCAGCAGCCTCACCGCCAAGGAGCAGTACTTC. It translates to CASSLTAKEQYF. This sequence joins TRBV5-6 and TRBJ2-1; D gene uncertain. Near its end, the DNA agrees better with TRBJ2-7, so the J call may be wrong. Per the germline V gene, CDR1 is SGHDT and CDR2 is YYEEEE. The CDR3 sequence is 12 residues long.

This clonotype was detected many times. The rearrangement links TRBV25-1 to TRBJ2-5; D ambiguous. The V and J ends lost 1 base and 2 bases respectively, with 11 bases between them. Germline-derived CDR1 and CDR2 are MGHDK and SYGVNS. The CDR3 runs 15 residues. The CDR3 region has the DNA TGTGCCAGCAGTGAATTTCGGGCAGATCAAGAGACCCAGTACTTC. It yields the protein CASSEFRADQETQYF.

The V gene is TRBV2, the J gene TRBJ1-1, with 9 positions matching TRBD1. V shed 4 bases, J shed 5 bases, and the junction held 11 bases outside the gene matches. Germline V gene lookup returns CDR1 SNHLY and CDR2 FYNNEI. The CDR3 runs to 16 residues. In DNA form, the CDR3 reads TGTGCCAGCAGTGGGTCGAGACAGGGGGGAGAGACTGAAGCTTTCTTT. This encodes CASSGSRQGGETEAFF.

J is TRBJ2-7 and V is TRBV6-2 or TRBV6-3; a weak D match, TRBD1 (5 bases). There are 14 residues in the CDR3. V was pared by 4 bases and J by 3 bases, with 13 bases between. CDR1 and CDR2 from the germline V gene are MNHEY and SVGEGT. CDR3 region: CASSWGLGNYEQYV. CDR3 DNA sequence: TGTGCCAGCAGTTGGGGCCTGGGGAACTACGAGCAGTACGTC.

The chain recombines TRBV12-3 or TRBV12-4 with TRBJ1-1; D uncertain. The CDR3 spans 12 residues. V lost 5 bases to trimming and J lost 7 bases, with 11 bases between them. Written as DNA, the CDR3 is TGTGCCAGCAGTGAAAGGCTGGATGAAGCTTTCTTT. Translated, it gives CASSERLDEAFF.

The chain has TRBV6-6 and TRBJ2-4; TRBD1 aligns across 8 bases. Germline V gene lookup returns CDR1 MNHNY and CDR2 SVGAGI (reference sequence). The CDR3 loop spans 15 amino acids. V lost 0 bases to trimming and J lost 6 bases; unmatched junction nucleotides: 4. This chain's CDR3 is CASSYSQGTGNIQYF. The CDR3 DNA sequence: TGTGCCAGCAGTTACTCTCAGGGGACAGGAAACATTCAGTACTTC.

The rearrangement uses TRBV28 and TRBJ2-5, with TRBD1 identical over 8 bases. Germline trimming cut 7 bases from V and 4 bases from J; bases unmatched to any gene: 11. CDR1 and CDR2 from the germline V gene are MDHEN and SYDVKM. CDR3 length equals 15 residues. CDR3 coding DNA: TGTGCCAGCAATCCCCGCCGGACAGGGTTAGAGACCCAGTACTTC. Translated: CASNPRRTGLETQYF.

The chain employs TRBV20-1 and TRBJ2-3; possibly TRBD1 for D (6 bases). Looked up from germline, CDR1 is DFQATT and CDR2 is SNEGSKA (reference sequence). The CDR3 totals 18 residues. Trimming shortened V by 3 bases and J by 0 bases, and 22 bases separated the two germline ends. The CDR3 coding sequence is TGCAGTGCTAGTCTGGACAGAGGGGCTTATTTGAGCACAGATACGCAGTATTTT. Protein sequence: CSASLDRGAYLSTDTQYF.

This clonotype was recorded a few times. This rearrangement joins TRBV6-1 to TRBJ2-2; 10 bases align to TRBD1. The germline CDR1 and CDR2 sequences are MNHNS and SASEGT. The CDR3 covers 13 residues. The CDR3 loop is CGADRGSTGELFF. The DNA for the CDR3 is TGTGGCGCGGACAGGGGGTCCACCGGGGAGCTGTTTTTT.

On this clonotype: A much larger clone lies a single base off, so this may be a read error. The chain uses TRBV2 and TRBJ1-1, with D unresolved. The CDR3 totals 10 residues. The ends were cut back, 8 bases at V and 0 bases at J, with 1 base in the middle. CDR1 is SNHLY and CDR2 is FYNNEI in the germline V gene. CDR3 residues: CASVNTEAFF. For the CDR3, the DNA is TGTGCCAGCGTGAACACTGAAGCTTTCTTT.

The genes are TRBV27 and TRBJ2-7, with D perhaps assigned TRBD1 or TRBD2 (6 bases each). Germline CDR1 and CDR2: MNHEY and SMNVEV (reference sequence). The CDR3 contains 13 residues. Trimming stripped 7 bases from V and 5 bases from J, with 15 bases between. Here the CDR3 reads CASNHGGPDEQYV. The DNA of the CDR3 is TGTGCCAGCAACCATGGGGGGCCCGACGAGCAGTACGTC.

The J gene is TRBJ1-2, the V gene TRBV10-3; no firm D call. CDR1 is ENHRY, CDR2 SYGVKD, per germline. The CDR3 extends over 14 amino acids. V lost 3 bases to trimming and J lost 6 bases, with 14 bases between them. CDR3 DNA: TGTGCCATCAGTGAACCCCGGGGAGTCGATGGCTACACCTTC. It codes for CAISEPRGVDGYTF.